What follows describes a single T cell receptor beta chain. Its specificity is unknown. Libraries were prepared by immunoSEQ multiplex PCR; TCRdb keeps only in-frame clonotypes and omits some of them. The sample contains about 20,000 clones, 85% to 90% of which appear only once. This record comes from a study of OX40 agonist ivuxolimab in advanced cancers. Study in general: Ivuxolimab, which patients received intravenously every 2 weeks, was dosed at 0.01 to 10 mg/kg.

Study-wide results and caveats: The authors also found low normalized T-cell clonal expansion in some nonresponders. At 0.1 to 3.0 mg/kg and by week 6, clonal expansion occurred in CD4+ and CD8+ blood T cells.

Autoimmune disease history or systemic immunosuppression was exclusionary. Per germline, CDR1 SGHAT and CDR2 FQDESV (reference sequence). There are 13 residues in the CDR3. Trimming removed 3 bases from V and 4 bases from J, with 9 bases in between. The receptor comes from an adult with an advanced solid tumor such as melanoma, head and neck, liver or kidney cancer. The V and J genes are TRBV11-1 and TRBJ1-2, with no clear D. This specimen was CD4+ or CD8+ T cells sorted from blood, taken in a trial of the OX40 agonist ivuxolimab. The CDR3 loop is CASSFGSAYGYTF. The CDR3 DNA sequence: TGTGCCAGCAGCTTCGGAAGCGCCTATGGCTACACCTTC.